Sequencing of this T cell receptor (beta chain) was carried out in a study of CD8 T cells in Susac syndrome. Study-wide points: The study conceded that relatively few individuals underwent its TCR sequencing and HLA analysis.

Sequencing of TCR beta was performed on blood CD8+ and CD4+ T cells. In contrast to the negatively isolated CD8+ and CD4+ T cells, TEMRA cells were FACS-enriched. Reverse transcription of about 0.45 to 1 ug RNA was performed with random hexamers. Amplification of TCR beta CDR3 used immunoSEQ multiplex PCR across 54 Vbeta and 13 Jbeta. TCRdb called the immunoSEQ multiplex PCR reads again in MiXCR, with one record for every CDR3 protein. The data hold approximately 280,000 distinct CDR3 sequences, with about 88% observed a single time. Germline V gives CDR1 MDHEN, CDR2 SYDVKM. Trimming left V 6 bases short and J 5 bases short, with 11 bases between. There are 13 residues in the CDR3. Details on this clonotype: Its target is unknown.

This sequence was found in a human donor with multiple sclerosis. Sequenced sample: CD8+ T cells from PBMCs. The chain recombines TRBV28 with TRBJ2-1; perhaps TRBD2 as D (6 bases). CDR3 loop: CASRETSNNEQFF. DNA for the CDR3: TGTGCCAGCAGGGAGACTAGTAACAATGAGCAGTTCTTC.